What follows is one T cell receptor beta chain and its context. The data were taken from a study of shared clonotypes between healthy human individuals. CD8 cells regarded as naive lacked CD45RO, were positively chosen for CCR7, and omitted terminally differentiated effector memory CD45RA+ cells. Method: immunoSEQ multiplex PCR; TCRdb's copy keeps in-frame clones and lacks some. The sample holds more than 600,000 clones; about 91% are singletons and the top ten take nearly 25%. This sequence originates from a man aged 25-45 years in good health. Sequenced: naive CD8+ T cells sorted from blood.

The CDR3 DNA is TGTGCCAGCCTACGTCGACTGAACACTGAAGCTTTCTTT. It specifies CASLRRLNTEAFF. The chain links TRBV27 to TRBJ1-1; D ambiguous. Trimming pared 8 bases from V and 0 bases from J, leaving 10 bases between. Germline-derived CDR1 and CDR2 are MNHEY and SMNVEV (reference sequence). This CDR3 contains 13 residues.